This is a list of T cell receptor beta chains from one sample in a study of OX40 agonist ivuxolimab in advanced cancers. The method was immunoSEQ multiplex PCR; TCRdb's version includes in-frame clones alone and lacks a portion of them. Of around 150,000 clones detected, 90% to 95% appear once; the ten largest clones hold about 0.33%. This sample comprised CD4+ or CD8+ T cells sorted from blood, obtained in a trial of the OX40 agonist ivuxolimab. The receptors were sampled from an adult with an advanced solid tumor such as melanoma, head and neck, liver or kidney cancer. Each CDR3 is given with its conserved first and last residue. The order of the fields is CDR3 protein, CDR3 DNA, V gene, D gene, J gene, clone size. D genes are given only for firm matches. Some rows mark clone size as missing; the rest say once, few, many or name a class of expanded clone.

cdr3_aa: CASSNLAPTYEQYF; cdr3_nt: TGCGCCAGCAGCAATCTAGCGCCTACCTACGAGCAGTACTTC; v_call: TRBV5-1; d_call: -; j_call: TRBJ2-7; clone_size: -
cdr3_aa: CASSSRTGFEQYF; cdr3_nt: TGTGCCAGCAGCTCAAGGACAGGGTTCGAGCAGTACTTC; v_call: TRBV5-6; d_call: TRBD1; j_call: TRBJ2-7; clone_size: -
cdr3_aa: CASSLGLASGIGETQYF; cdr3_nt: TGTGCCAGCAGCTTAGGCCTAGCTAGCGGGATCGGGGAGACCCAGTACTTC; v_call: TRBV13; d_call: TRBD2; j_call: TRBJ2-5; clone_size: -
cdr3_aa: CASTWDRDVFAEAFF; cdr3_nt: TGTGCCAGTACCTGGGACAGGGACGTTTTCGCTGAAGCTTTCTTT; v_call: TRBV19; d_call: TRBD1; j_call: TRBJ1-1; clone_size: -
cdr3_aa: CASSRQDYEQYF; cdr3_nt: TGTGCCAGCAGCCGACAGGACTACGAGCAGTACTTC; v_call: TRBV7-2; d_call: -; j_call: TRBJ2-7; clone_size: -
cdr3_aa: CASSSLRSPLHF; cdr3_nt: TGTGCCAGCAGCTCCCTTAGGTCACCCCTCCACTTT; v_call: TRBV7-3; d_call: -; j_call: TRBJ1-6; clone_size: -
cdr3_aa: CASSSPSGSGEKLFF; cdr3_nt: TGCGCCAGCAGCTCCCCCTCCGGATCGGGGGAAAAACTGTTTTTT; v_call: TRBV5-1; d_call: -; j_call: TRBJ1-4; clone_size: -
cdr3_aa: CASSSSGSWDEQFF; cdr3_nt: TGTGCCAGCAGTTCTAGCGGGAGTTGGGATGAGCAGTTCTTC; v_call: TRBV6-6; d_call: TRBD2; j_call: TRBJ2-1; clone_size: -
cdr3_aa: CASSDGDTGELFF; cdr3_nt: TGTGCCAGCAGTGATGGAGACACCGGGGAGCTGTTTTTT; v_call: TRBV6-4; d_call: -; j_call: TRBJ2-2; clone_size: -
cdr3_aa: CASTGPNQPQHF; cdr3_nt: TGTGCCAGCACGGGCCCCAATCAGCCCCAGCATTTT; v_call: TRBV28; d_call: -; j_call: TRBJ1-5; clone_size: once
cdr3_aa: CASSPPGAGVRDTQYF; cdr3_nt: TGTGCCAGCAGCCCACCGGGAGCGGGAGTGAGGGATACGCAGTATTTT; v_call: TRBV7-2; d_call: TRBD2; j_call: TRBJ2-3; clone_size: -
cdr3_aa: CASSARQGGNTEAFF; cdr3_nt: TGTGCCAGCAGCGCCAGACAGGGAGGGAACACTGAAGCTTTCTTT; v_call: TRBV6-5; d_call: TRBD1; j_call: TRBJ1-1; clone_size: -
cdr3_aa: CASSYLGGRETQYF; cdr3_nt: TGTGCCAGCAGTTACTTAGGAGGGCGAGAGACCCAGTACTTC; v_call: TRBV6-5; d_call: -; j_call: TRBJ2-5; clone_size: -
cdr3_aa: CASSLLGRRGGGELFF; cdr3_nt: TGTGCCAGCAGCTTGCTGGGTCGCAGGGGAGGCGGGGAGCTGTTTTTT; v_call: TRBV5-6; d_call: -; j_call: TRBJ2-2; clone_size: -